The next 25 T cell receptor beta chains were all read from a single sample in a study of blood T cell repertoires in COVID-19. Repertoires were generated with immunoSEQ multiplex PCR, while TCRdb's copy carries only in-frame clones and drops some. The top ten clones hold about 10% of a sample with roughly 97,000 clones, almost 85% of them seen once. The sequencing input was peripheral blood. Source of these receptors: a man in his 70s with acute or convalescent COVID-19.

V is TRBV9 and J is TRBJ2-1; possible D gene TRBD2, 6 bases. Germline CDR1 SGDLS, CDR2 YYNGEE. The V gene lost 1 base and the J gene lost 4 bases, with 15 bases spanning the gap. This CDR3 is built from 16 residues. CDR3 nucleotides: TGTGCCAGCAGCGTAACTGGGAGGTGGATTTACAATGAGCAGTTCTTC. As protein: CASSVTGRWIYNEQFF.

This chain joins TRBV6-2 or TRBV6-3 and TRBJ2-1; TRBD2 agrees at 10 bases. V was clipped by 4 bases and J by 8 bases; unmatched bases: 5. The CDR3 extends over 14 amino acids. Germline values: CDR1 MNHEY, CDR2 SVGEGT. The CDR3 bases are TGTGCCAGCAGTTTAGCGGGAGGTCCTGATGAGCAGTTCTTC. This encodes CASSLAGGPDEQFF.

CDR3 sequence reads: CASSPMGTSGINEQFF. The CDR3 DNA reads TGTGCCAGCTCCCCGATGGGGACTAGCGGGATAAATGAGCAGTTCTTC. The rearrangement links TRBV18 to TRBJ2-1; TRBD2 matches 13 bases. This CDR3 region has 16 residues. CDR1 and CDR2 from the germline V gene are KGHSH and LQKENI. With 6 bases clipped from V and 7 bases from J, the junction kept 9 bases outside the gene matches.

V and J are TRBV5-6 and TRBJ1-3, with a weak D call TRBD1 (6 bases). Germline V gene sequence: CDR1 SGHDT, CDR2 YYEEEE. Trimming left V 4 bases short and J 2 bases short, with 13 bases between. This CDR3 has 15 amino acids. The chain's CDR3 is CASSPTGGPGNTIYF. The DNA of the CDR3 is TGTGCCAGCAGCCCCACCGGGGGGCCTGGAAACACCATATATTTT.

The rearrangement joins TRBV28 to TRBJ2-7; 8 positions agree with TRBD2. Germline V gives CDR1 MDHEN, CDR2 SYDVKM. The CDR3 has 12 amino acids. V was clipped by 9 bases and J by 3 bases; unmatched bases: 4. Here the CDR3 reads CASTTSVYEQYF. The CDR3 region has the DNA TGTGCCAGTACGACTAGCGTCTACGAGCAGTACTTC. The full variable domain, in which reference TRBV28 and TRBJ2-7 provide the parts outside the CDR3, is DVKVTQSSRYLVKRTGEKVFLECVQDMDHENMFWYRQDPGLGLRLIYFSYDVKMKEKGDIPEGYSVSREKKERFSLILESASTNQTSMYLCASTTSVYEQYFGPGTRLTVT.

The V and J genes are TRBV10-1 and TRBJ2-2; 7 bases fit TRBD2. V lost 8 bases, J lost 7 bases, and 7 bases stayed unmatched. Germline V gene data show CDR1 as WNHNN and CDR2 as SYGVQD (reference sequence). The CDR3 runs to 13 residues. The CDR3 is CASERGLRGELFF. CDR3 DNA: TGCGCCAGCGAGCGGGGACTACGCGGGGAGCTGTTTTTT.

The chain employs TRBV7-3 and TRBJ2-2; TRBD1 matches at 8 bases. V shed 5 bases and J 1 base; nucleotides not matched to a gene: 6. The CDR3 length is 16 residues. Per germline, CDR1 SGHTA and CDR2 FQGTGA. The CDR3 nucleotides are TGTGCCAGCAGCCCAGGGACAGGCCTGAACACCGGGGAGCTGTTTTTT. It encodes CASSPGTGLNTGELFF.

The chain couples TRBV6-1 to TRBJ1-2; D ambiguous. CDR3 length: 15 residues. V was cut by 0 bases and J by 2 bases, with 10 bases left in between. Germline CDR1 is MNHNS and CDR2 is SASEGT. The CDR3 is CASSEAPGVNYGYTF. DNA of the CDR3: TGTGCCAGCAGTGAAGCGCCCGGGGTCAACTATGGCTACACCTTC.

V usage is TRBV5-5 and J usage is TRBJ2-1; D is unclear. Trimming stripped 5 bases from V and 0 bases from J, with 12 bases between. The germline V gene has CDR1 SGHKS and CDR2 YYEKEE (reference sequence). The CDR3 runs 15 residues. DNA for the CDR3: TGTGCCAGCAGTAGTAATATGTACTCCTACAATGAGCAGTTCTTC. Protein sequence: CASSSNMYSYNEQFF.

V usage is TRBV28 and J usage is TRBJ2-3; TRBD2 aligns across 8 bases. This CDR3 has 14 amino acids. The germline CDR1 and CDR2 sequences are MDHEN and SYDVKM. The V gene end was trimmed by 3 bases and the J gene end by 5 bases; junction bases not matched to a gene: 4. The CDR3 loop is CASSLREVQDTQYF. The DNA for the CDR3 is TGTGCCAGCAGTTTGCGGGAGGTACAAGATACGCAGTATTTT.

The V gene is TRBV24-1, the J gene TRBJ2-7; 8 bases match TRBD2. The CDR3 extends over 16 amino acids. Germline values: CDR1 KGHDR, CDR2 SFDVKD. V was pared by 7 bases and J by 5 bases, with 15 bases of the junction left unmatched. The CDR3 DNA reads as TGTGCCACCAGCAGGGGTTTCGCGGGAGGACGCCACGAGCAGTACTTC. Its translation is CATSRGFAGGRHEQYF.

V usage is TRBV2 and J usage is TRBJ1-3, with 8 bases matching TRBD1. V gave up 2 bases and J gave up 7 bases; unmatched junction bases: 10. CDR3 length: 16 amino acids. Germline-derived CDR1 and CDR2 are SNHLY and FYNNEI. CDR3 region: CASSETDRGMRNTIYF. The CDR3 DNA reads TGTGCCAGCAGTGAAACTGACAGGGGAATGCGGAACACCATATATTTT.

The chain carries TRBV9 and TRBJ2-3, with 7 positions matching TRBD1. This CDR3 has 16 residues. Trimming cost V 0 bases and J 2 bases; bases outside gene matches: 6. Germline V lookup: CDR1 SGDLS, CDR2 YYNGEE. The CDR3 sequence is CASSVAPGQNTDTQYF. The CDR3 DNA follows: TGTGCCAGCAGCGTAGCGCCGGGACAGAACACAGATACGCAGTATTTT.

The rearrangement joins TRBV15 to TRBJ2-7; the match to TRBD1 covers 8 bases. The germline gives CDR1 LNHNV, CDR2 YYDKDF (reference sequence). Losses at the gene ends were 4 bases for V and 6 bases for J; bases not matched to a gene: 8. The CDR3 has 14 residues. The CDR3 reads CATSKHRQGPEQYF. The CDR3, as DNA: TGTGCCACCAGCAAACATCGACAGGGGCCCGAGCAGTACTTC.

This clone occurred a few times. This chain links TRBV5-4 with TRBJ1-4, with a tentative D call TRBD1 (5 bases). Germline values: CDR1 SGHNT, CDR2 YYREEE (reference sequence). Between the trimmed V and J ends, which lost 2 bases and 8 bases, there was a span of 22 bases. The CDR3 contains 17 residues. The CDR3 sequence is CASSFFPEGTRGEKLFF. CDR3 DNA sequence: TGTGCCAGCAGCTTTTTTCCGGAAGGAACGCGGGGGGAAAAACTGTTTTTT.

The CDR3 spells CASGQGASAYGYTF. The CDR3 region has the DNA TGTGCCAGCGGGCAGGGGGCTAGTGCGTATGGCTACACCTTC. This rearrangement joins TRBV25-1 to TRBJ1-2; TRBD1 agrees at 8 bases. The V gene's germline CDR1 is MGHDK and CDR2 SYGVNS. The CDR3 extends over 14 amino acids. V lost 8 bases to trimming and J lost 5 bases; unmatched junction nucleotides: 10.

This chain links TRBV20-1 with TRBJ2-1; 11 bases fit TRBD1. CDR1 and CDR2 from the germline V gene are DFQATT and SNEGSKA (reference sequence). Trimming removed 3 bases from V and 6 bases from J; junction bases left unmatched: 4. The CDR3 covers 14 residues. The CDR3 DNA reads TGCAGTGCTAGTTTGGACAGGGGGCGCAATGAGCAGTTCTTC. Translation: CSASLDRGRNEQFF.

The chain's CDR3 is CASSQDRTGSSYEQYF. In DNA, the CDR3 is TGTGCCAGCAGCCAAGACCGGACAGGGAGTTCCTACGAGCAGTACTTC. This sequence joins TRBV14 and TRBJ2-7; 8 bases agree with TRBD1. The germline V gene encodes CDR1 SGHDN and CDR2 FVKESK. This CDR3 is 16 amino acids long. J lost 1 base, V lost 0 bases, and 5 bases had no gene match.

In its sample, this clone was seen a few times. The gene calls are TRBV5-1 and TRBJ1-2; 11 bases line up with TRBD1. The V and J ends lost 3 bases and 3 bases, in that order; junction bases with no gene match: 10. The CDR3 covers 17 residues. CDR1 SGHRS and CDR2 YFSETQ come from the germline V gene. The DNA for the CDR3 is TGCGCCAGCAGCTCATGGACAGGGGGCGGTTCTGACTATGGCTACACCTTC. Protein: CASSSWTGGGSDYGYTF.

The gene calls are TRBV7-9 and TRBJ1-5; the D gene is possibly TRBD1 (5 bases). V was shortened by 5 bases and J by 7 bases, with 9 bases between the two germline ends. Germline V gene data show CDR1 as SEHNR and CDR2 as FQNEAQ (reference sequence). The CDR3 has 12 amino acids. The CDR3 here is CASSPQGQPQHF. The CDR3 DNA sequence: TGTGCCAGCAGCCCGCAGGGACAGCCCCAGCATTTT.

Only a few counts were recorded for this clone. J is TRBJ2-1 and V is TRBV7-3; 11 positions match TRBD2. The V gene's germline CDR1 is SGHTA and CDR2 FQGTGA. V shed 2 bases and J 12 bases; nucleotides not matched to a gene: 9. The CDR3 runs to 15 residues. The DNA for the CDR3 is TGTGCCAGCAGCTTAGGGGCAACTAGCGGGAGACCGCAGTTCTTC. It is translated as CASSLGATSGRPQFF.

This rearrangement joins TRBV11-2 to TRBJ2-7, with 9 bases identical to TRBD2. With 6 bases clipped from V and 0 bases from J, the junction kept 6 bases outside the gene matches. The germline V gene has CDR1 SGHAT and CDR2 FQNNGV. CDR3 size: 15 residues. As DNA, the CDR3 is TGTGCCAGCAGTTCAAGTAGCGGGAGCTCCTACGAGCAGTACTTC. This sequence encodes CASSSSSGSSYEQYF.

The chain joins TRBV28 to TRBJ2-1, with 7 positions matching TRBD2. This CDR3 is 16 amino acids long. Germline V gives CDR1 MDHEN, CDR2 SYDVKM. V was pared by 9 bases and J by 2 bases, with 13 bases of the junction left unmatched. For the CDR3, the DNA is TGTGCCAGTTTAGGGGCTAGCGGACCAGCCTACAATGAGCAGTTCTTC. This translates into CASLGASGPAYNEQFF. Combining the CDR3 with reference TRBV28 and TRBJ2-1 gives the whole variable domain DVKVTQSSRYLVKRTGEKVFLECVQDMDHENMFWYRQDPGLGLRLIYFSYDVKMKEKGDIPEGYSVSREKKERFSLILESASTNQTSMYLCASLGASGPAYNEQFFGPGTRLTVL.

The chain joins TRBV6-5 to TRBJ1-1, with a weak D call TRBD1 (6 bases). The germline V and J ends were trimmed by 6 bases and 1 base, with 9 bases remaining between them. Germline assignment: CDR1 MNHEY and CDR2 SVGAGI. The CDR3 covers 13 residues. As DNA, the CDR3 is TGTGCCAGCAGGAAGGGACAGAACACTGAAGCTTTCTTT. Its translation: CASRKGQNTEAFF.

This clone was detected a few times. This chain joins TRBV6-1 and TRBJ2-5; no clear D gene. Germline V gene lookup returns CDR1 MNHNS and CDR2 SASEGT. V was clipped by 2 bases and J by 2 bases, with 15 bases between them. The CDR3 is 16 amino acids. The CDR3 sequence: CASSEKRLTEQETQYF. The CDR3, as DNA: TGTGCCAGCAGTGAAAAGCGACTGACTGAACAAGAGACCCAGTACTTC.